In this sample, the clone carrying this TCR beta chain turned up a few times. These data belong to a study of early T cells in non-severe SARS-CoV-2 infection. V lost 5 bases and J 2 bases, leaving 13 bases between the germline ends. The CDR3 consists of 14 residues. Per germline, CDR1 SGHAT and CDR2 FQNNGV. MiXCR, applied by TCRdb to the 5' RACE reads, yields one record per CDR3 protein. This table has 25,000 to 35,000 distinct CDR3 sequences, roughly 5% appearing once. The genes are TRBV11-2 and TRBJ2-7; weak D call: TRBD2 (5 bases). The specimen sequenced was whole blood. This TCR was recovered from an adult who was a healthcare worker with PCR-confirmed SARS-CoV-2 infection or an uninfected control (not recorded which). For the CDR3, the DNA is TGTGCCAGCAGCGTGGGTGAGGGTACCTACGAGCAGTACTTC. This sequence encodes CASSVGEGTYEQYF.